The TCR beta chain under discussion was sequenced for a study of shared clonotypes between healthy human individuals. Overall study results and limits: Few donors restricted represented genetic and exposure-history diversity. Naive subsets typically showed greater estimated richness than memory subsets. The authors expected sequencing depth to affect clonotype sharing among donors.

Of note for this clone: Its antigen is undetermined. At the DNA level, this CDR3 is encoded by other sequences in the same sample as well.

TCRdb keeps only in-frame clones here, not all; method: immunoSEQ multiplex PCR. The repertoire holds under 2.5 million clones, with 85% to 95% as singletons. The sample consisted of naive CD4+ T cells from PBMCs. The subset denotes: CD45RA+ positively selected. The source of this sequence is a man between 18 and 29 years old in good health. Some clones in this sample may be carry-over from other donors' samples.

CDR3 DNA: TGTGCTAGTGGTTTGGTCGGGGATACGCAGTATTTT. Translated: CASGLVGDTQYF. The rearrangement uses TRBV12-5 and TRBJ2-3; D gene uncertain. Trimming removed 0 bases at V and 6 bases at J, with 4 bases between. Germline V gene sequence: CDR1 LGHNT, CDR2 FRNRAP. CDR3 size: 12 residues.